Sequencing of this T cell receptor beta chain was carried out in a study of siplizumab effects on memory and regulatory T cells. Trimming took 6 bases from V and 1 from J; bases not matched to a gene: 8. Germline-derived CDR1 and CDR2 are SNHLY and FYNNEI. CDR3 size: 17 residues. Only in-frame clones appear in the TCRdb table, and some are missing; sequencing was by immunoSEQ multiplex PCR. Of about 56,000 clones in the sample, about 98% were seen once. Input material: naive CD8+ T cells sorted from blood. The receptor was derived from a human donor in good health. The chain carries TRBV2 and TRBJ2-6, with 8 bases identical to TRBD1. CDR3 region: CASSPDRVVSGANVLTF. Here the CDR3 DNA reads TGTGCCAGCAGCCCGGACAGGGTGGTGTCTGGGGCCAACGTCCTGACTTTC.